This T cell receptor beta chain appears in the sequencing data of a study of T-cell reconstitution after alpha-beta-depleted transplantation in children. General study points: Surviving recipient cells, namely T cells and thymic progenitors, were the source of high day-60 TCRbeta diversity in some patients. It was reported that alpha-beta T cells came from several hundred expanded graft clones (about two months after transplant). T-cell counts and diversity at one year following transplant were attributed mainly to newly produced T cells.

V lost 7 bases and J 3 bases, leaving 11 bases between the germline ends. CDR3 size: 13 residues. The germline V gene has CDR1 SGHRS and CDR2 YFSETQ. Unique molecular identifiers tagged the TCRbeta library. TCRdb re-called the PCR reads through MiXCR, storing one row per CDR3 protein. The profile covers hundreds of thousands of distinct CDR3 sequences, with around 12% appearing a single time and 0.79% taken by the ten largest. This clonotype has ten or more counts. The antigen remains undetermined. The material sequenced was PBMCs, taken before TCRalphabeta/CD19-depleted stem cell transplant. The chain uses TRBV5-1 and TRBJ1-5; TRBD1 might be the D (6 bases). This receptor was identified in a girl aged 2 to 9 with congenital amegakaryocytic thrombocytopenia, due to receive a stem cell transplant. CDR3 in amino acids: CASAGGPNQPQHF. DNA of the CDR3: TGCGCCAGCGCGGGGGGGCCCAATCAGCCCCAGCATTTT.